This T cell receptor beta chain was documented in a study of Graves' ophthalmopathy and Graves' hyperthyroidism. Study context: Blood was drawn at initial diagnosis, before any treatment. Study-level findings and limits: Using a 13-signature model, the authors split ophthalmopathy from stable hyperthyroidism, with roughly 91% sensitivity and approximately 84% specificity.

Amplifying from RNA transcripts, the study obtained TCR beta CDR3 regions. RT-PCR was first run with HTBI primers, then multiplex PCR in a second round. TCRdb reanalysed the multiplex PCR reads using MiXCR and keeps one entry per CDR3 protein. The data hold more than 40,000 distinct CDR3 sequences, with around half observed a single time. On this clonotype: The target antigen is unknown.

Sequencing input: peripheral blood. This TCR was sampled from an adult man with Graves' ophthalmopathy.

CDR3 in amino acids: CASSFAGGGNNSPLHF. CDR3 DNA sequence: TGTGCCAGCAGCTTTGCAGGGGGCGGGAATAATTCACCCCTCCACTTT. The gene calls are TRBV5-6 and TRBJ1-6, with 8 bases matching TRBD1. In germline, CDR1 is SGHDT, CDR2 YYEEEE. V gave up 2 bases and J gave up 5 bases; unmatched junction bases: 6. The CDR3 is 16 amino acids.